These T cell receptor beta chains were read from a single sample in a study of blood T cell repertoires in COVID-19. Data came from immunoSEQ multiplex PCR; TCRdb stores just in-frame clones and leaves some out. The repertoire holds more than 95,000 clones, with 84% as singletons. Sequencing input: peripheral blood. These receptors originate from a human donor in a cohort sampled during active COVID-19. The CDR3 runs from the conserved cysteine through the conserved F or W. Each record gives: V gene, D gene, CDR3 protein. D genes are given only for firm matches.

v_call: TRBV4-3; d_call: NA; cdr3_aa: CASSQGISNEQYF
v_call: TRBV12-3/TRBV12-4; d_call: NA; cdr3_aa: CASTHGAYNEQFF
v_call: TRBV2; d_call: TRBD1; cdr3_aa: CASSEAGDRGYEQYF
v_call: TRBV10-1; d_call: NA; cdr3_aa: CASSDHKGINQPQHF
v_call: TRBV18; d_call: TRBD1; cdr3_aa: CASSPADRAEGYTF
v_call: TRBV23-1; d_call: NA; cdr3_aa: CASSHNPPRSSYNSPLHF
v_call: TRBV7-2; d_call: NA; cdr3_aa: CASKDYLQETQYF
v_call: TRBV11-2; d_call: NA; cdr3_aa: CASSLEGRSTEAFF
v_call: TRBV28; d_call: TRBD1; cdr3_aa: CASRNTGAVKTQYF
v_call: TRBV6-2/TRBV6-3; d_call: NA; cdr3_aa: CASSSTGNTIYF
v_call: TRBV2; d_call: TRBD1; cdr3_aa: CASKTDRVNTEAFF
v_call: TRBV11-2; d_call: NA; cdr3_aa: CASSAGLGANEKLFF
v_call: TRBV2; d_call: NA; cdr3_aa: CASSNEQGSDTQYF
v_call: TRBV10-2; d_call: NA; cdr3_aa: CASSDSSGRGYTF
v_call: TRBV6-1; d_call: NA; cdr3_aa: CASSDGFRETQYF
v_call: TRBV7-2; d_call: NA; cdr3_aa: CASSLMRADTQYF
v_call: TRBV19; d_call: NA; cdr3_aa: CASSNSVSGNTIYF
v_call: TRBV11-3; d_call: TRBD2; cdr3_aa: CASSFGGGPQETQYF
v_call: TRBV18; d_call: NA; cdr3_aa: CASSPKQGNTEAFF
v_call: TRBV19; d_call: TRBD1; cdr3_aa: CASGEGQENYWVGKLFF
v_call: TRBV5-1; d_call: TRBD1; cdr3_aa: CASSNTGTGGRGYTF
v_call: TRBV19; d_call: NA; cdr3_aa: CASKNTGLTNTEAFF
v_call: TRBV12-2; d_call: NA; cdr3_aa: CASRSDRGHDPNYGYTF
v_call: TRBV6-1; d_call: NA; cdr3_aa: CASSERGRGGNEQFF
v_call: TRBV7-2; d_call: TRBD1; cdr3_aa: CASSRGTGGAYGYTF
v_call: TRBV2; d_call: TRBD1; cdr3_aa: CASSQDRGPDTQYF
v_call: TRBV5-7; d_call: NA; cdr3_aa: CASSSYSCASPLHF
v_call: TRBV5-4; d_call: NA; cdr3_aa: CASSKGQPYEQYF
v_call: TRBV15; d_call: NA; cdr3_aa: CATSRDKGLGFGYTF
v_call: TRBV3-1/TRBV3-2; d_call: NA; cdr3_aa: CASSAGGGSPLHF
v_call: TRBV10-3; d_call: TRBD1; cdr3_aa: CATSGQGNEQFF
v_call: TRBV20-1; d_call: NA; cdr3_aa: CSALEEKLFF
v_call: TRBV3-1/TRBV3-2; d_call: TRBD2; cdr3_aa: CASSHSGGGAKNIQYF
v_call: TRBV14; d_call: TRBD1; cdr3_aa: CASSPPGQGRYEQYF
v_call: TRBV6-2/TRBV6-3; d_call: NA; cdr3_aa: CASSYEGRAGGFRTEAFF
v_call: TRBV9; d_call: TRBD1; cdr3_aa: CASSTTGVTGETQYF
v_call: TRBV9; d_call: TRBD2; cdr3_aa: CASSASGGARELFF